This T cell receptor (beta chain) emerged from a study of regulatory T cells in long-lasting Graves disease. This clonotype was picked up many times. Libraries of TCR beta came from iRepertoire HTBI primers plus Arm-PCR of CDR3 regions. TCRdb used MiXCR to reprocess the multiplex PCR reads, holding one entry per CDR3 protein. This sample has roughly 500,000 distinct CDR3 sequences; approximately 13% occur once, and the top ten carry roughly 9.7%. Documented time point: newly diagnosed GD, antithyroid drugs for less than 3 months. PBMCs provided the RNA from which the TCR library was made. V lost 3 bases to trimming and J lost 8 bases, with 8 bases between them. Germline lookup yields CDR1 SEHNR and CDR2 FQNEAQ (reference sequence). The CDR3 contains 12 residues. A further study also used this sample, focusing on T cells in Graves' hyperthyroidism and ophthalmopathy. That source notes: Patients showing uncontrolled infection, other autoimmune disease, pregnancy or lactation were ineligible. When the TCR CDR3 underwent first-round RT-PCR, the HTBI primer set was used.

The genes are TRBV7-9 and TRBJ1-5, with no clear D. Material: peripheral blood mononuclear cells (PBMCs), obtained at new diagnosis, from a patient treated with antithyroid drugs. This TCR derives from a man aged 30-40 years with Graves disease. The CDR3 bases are TGTGCCAGCAGCTTGGCGAATAAGCCCCAGCATTTT. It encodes CASSLANKPQHF.